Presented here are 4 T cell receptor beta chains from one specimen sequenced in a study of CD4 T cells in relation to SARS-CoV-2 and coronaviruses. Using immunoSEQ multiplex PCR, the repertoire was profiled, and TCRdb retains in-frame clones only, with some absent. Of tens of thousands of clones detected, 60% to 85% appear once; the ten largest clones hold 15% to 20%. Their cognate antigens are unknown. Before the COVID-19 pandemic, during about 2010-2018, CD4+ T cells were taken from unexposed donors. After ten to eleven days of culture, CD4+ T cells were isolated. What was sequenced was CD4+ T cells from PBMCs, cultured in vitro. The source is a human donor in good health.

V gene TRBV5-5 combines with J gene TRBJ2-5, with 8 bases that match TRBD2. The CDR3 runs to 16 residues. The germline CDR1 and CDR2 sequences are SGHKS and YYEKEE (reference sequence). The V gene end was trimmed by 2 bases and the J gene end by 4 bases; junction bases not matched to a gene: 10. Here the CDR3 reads CASSFINRGGLETQYF. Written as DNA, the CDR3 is TGTGCCAGCAGCTTTATTAATCGGGGGGGCCTAGAGACCCAGTACTTC.

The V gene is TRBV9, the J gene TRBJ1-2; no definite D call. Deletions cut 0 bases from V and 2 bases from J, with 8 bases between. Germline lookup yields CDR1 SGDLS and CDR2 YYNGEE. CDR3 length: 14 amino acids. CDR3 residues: CASSVDLENYGYTF. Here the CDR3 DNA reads TGTGCCAGCAGCGTAGATTTGGAGAACTATGGCTACACCTTC.

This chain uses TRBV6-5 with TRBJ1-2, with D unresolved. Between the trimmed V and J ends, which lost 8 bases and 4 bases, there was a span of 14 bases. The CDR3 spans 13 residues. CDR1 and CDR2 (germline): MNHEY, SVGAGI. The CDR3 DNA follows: TGTGCCAGCCTCAAAGGAGTTGGCTATGGCTACACCTTC. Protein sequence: CASLKGVGYGYTF.

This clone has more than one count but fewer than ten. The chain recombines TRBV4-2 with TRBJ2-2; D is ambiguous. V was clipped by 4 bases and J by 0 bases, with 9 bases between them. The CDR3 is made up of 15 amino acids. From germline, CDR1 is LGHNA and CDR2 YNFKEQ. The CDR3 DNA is TGTGCCAGCAGCCGACCCCAGGCGAACACCGGGGAGCTGTTTTTT. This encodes CASSRPQANTGELFF.